Listed here are 8 T cell receptor beta chains from one sample, sequenced in a study of blood T cell repertoires in COVID-19. The assay was immunoSEQ multiplex PCR, and TCRdb's table has in-frame clones only and misses some. The data show 150,000 to 200,000 clones, 86% seen once. The sequenced sample was peripheral blood. The source of these receptors is an older woman with acute or convalescent COVID-19.

The CDR3 loop is CASSLDSPFGTF. CDR3 DNA sequence: TGTGCCAGCAGCTTGGACAGTCCCTTTGGCACCTTC. V is TRBV5-8 and J is TRBJ1-2; D call uncertain. Germline CDR1 SGHTS, CDR2 YDEGEE. The CDR3 sequence is 12 residues long. Trimming shortened V by 0 bases and J by 13 bases, and 13 bases separated the two germline ends.

The table lists this clone with a few counts. The chain combines TRBV5-1 with TRBJ1-1, with 9 bases fitting TRBD1. There are 14 residues in the CDR3. V lost 4 bases and J lost 1; bases outside the gene matches: 2. CDR1 and CDR2 from the germline V gene are SGHRS and YFSETQ. CDR3: CASSGQGRNTEAFF. The CDR3 DNA reads TGCGCCAGCAGCGGACAGGGGAGGAACACTGAAGCTTTCTTT.

J is TRBJ1-5 and V is TRBV6-2 or TRBV6-3, with a tentative D call TRBD1 (5 bases). The germline V gene has CDR1 MNHEY and CDR2 SVGEGT. Trimming stripped 0 bases from V and 9 bases from J, with 27 bases between. The CDR3 is 19 residues long. CDR3: CASSYSFGAPERRVRPQHF. CDR3 nucleotide sequence: TGTGCCAGCAGTTACTCCTTTGGGGCCCCAGAGAGAAGGGTTCGGCCCCAGCATTTT.

The rearrangement uses TRBV5-1 and TRBJ1-2; D gene ambiguous. The CDR3 is 17 amino acids. Deletions cut 1 base from V and 2 bases from J, with 18 bases between. Looked up from germline, CDR1 is SGHRS and CDR2 is YFSETQ. DNA of the CDR3: TGCGCCAGCAGCTTGTCGATATCGGGGAACTTAAACTATGGCTACACCTTC. As protein: CASSLSISGNLNYGYTF.

The V gene is TRBV2, the J gene TRBJ2-5, with 10 bases aligning to TRBD2. The V gene's germline CDR1 is SNHLY and CDR2 FYNNEI. V trimming: 4 bases; J trimming: 2 bases; junction bases outside the gene matches: 4. The CDR3 loop spans 15 amino acids. This CDR3 is CASSVGSGGQETQYF. The CDR3 DNA is TGTGCCAGCAGTGTCGGTAGCGGGGGGCAAGAGACCCAGTACTTC.

This chain uses TRBV6-1 with TRBJ1-2; the match to TRBD1 covers 10 bases. The ends lost 2 bases at V and 0 bases at J; junction bases unmatched: 9. The CDR3 spans 18 residues. Looked up from germline, CDR1 is MNHNS and CDR2 is SASEGT. CDR3 DNA sequence: TGTGCCAGCAGTGAACGGGGGACAGGGGCTAATACTAACTATGGCTACACCTTC. Translation: CASSERGTGANTNYGYTF.

The chain links TRBV18 to TRBJ2-3; 8 bases are a match to TRBD2. In germline, CDR1 is KGHSH, CDR2 LQKENI. This CDR3 is 15 amino acids long. V gave up 3 bases and J gave up 1 base; unmatched junction bases: 3. CDR3 coding DNA: TGTGCCAGCTCACCGGGACTAGGGGGCACAGATACGCAGTATTTT. Residues: CASSPGLGGTDTQYF.

The V gene is TRBV12-5, the J gene TRBJ2-1; D might be TRBD2 (5 bases). CDR1 is LGHNT and CDR2 is FRNRAP in the germline V gene. The CDR3 spans 11 residues. V gave up 6 bases and J gave up 9 bases, with 9 bases separating them. The DNA of the CDR3 is TGTGCTAGTGGACTGGACTTTGAGCAGTTCTTC. Its translation: CASGLDFEQFF.